This section outlines one T cell receptor (beta chain) sequence together with its context. This specimen comes from a study of T cells in women clearing cervical HPV infection. Profiled with immunoSEQ multiplex PCR; TCRdb holds only in-frame clones, not every one. Recorded here are some 40,000 clones; the top ten clones represent 4.5% to 6%. Sequences were obtained from blood buffy coat. This receptor was obtained from a woman aged 18 to 75 with a cervical HPV16 infection that either progressed to CIN3+ or cleared (not recorded which).

CDR3 protein: CSARDLSGNQPQHF. The sequenced part of the CDR3 DNA is TGCAGTGCTAGAGACCTCTCAGGGAACCAGCCC. This sequence joins TRBV20-1 and TRBJ1-5, with a possible D match to TRBD1 (5 bases). Read coverage stops 3 residues before the CDR3 terminus; the germline J gene supplies the remainder. This CDR3 contains 14 residues. V was shortened by 0 bases and J by 7 bases, with 13 bases between the two germline ends. Looked up from germline, CDR1 is DFQATT and CDR2 is SNEGSKA (reference sequence).